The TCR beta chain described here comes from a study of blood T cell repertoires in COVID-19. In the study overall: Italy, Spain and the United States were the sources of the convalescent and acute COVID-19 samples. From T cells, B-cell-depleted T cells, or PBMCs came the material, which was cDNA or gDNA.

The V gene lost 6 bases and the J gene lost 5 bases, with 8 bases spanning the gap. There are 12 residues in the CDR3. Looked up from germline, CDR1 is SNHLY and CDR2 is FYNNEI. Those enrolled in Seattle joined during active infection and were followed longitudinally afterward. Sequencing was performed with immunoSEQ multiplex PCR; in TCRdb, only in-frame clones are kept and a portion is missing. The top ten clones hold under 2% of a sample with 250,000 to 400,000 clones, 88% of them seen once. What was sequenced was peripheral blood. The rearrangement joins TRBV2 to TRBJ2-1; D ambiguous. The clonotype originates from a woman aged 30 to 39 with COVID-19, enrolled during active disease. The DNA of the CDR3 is TGTGCCAGCAGACCCCGGGACAATGAGCAGTTCTTC. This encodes CASRPRDNEQFF. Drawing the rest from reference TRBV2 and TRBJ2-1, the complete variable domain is EPEVTQTPSHQVTQMGQEVILRCVPISNHLYFYWYRQILGQKVEFLVSFYNNEISEKSEIFDDQFSVERPDGSNFTLKIRSTKLEDSAMYFCASRPRDNEQFFGPGTRLTVL.